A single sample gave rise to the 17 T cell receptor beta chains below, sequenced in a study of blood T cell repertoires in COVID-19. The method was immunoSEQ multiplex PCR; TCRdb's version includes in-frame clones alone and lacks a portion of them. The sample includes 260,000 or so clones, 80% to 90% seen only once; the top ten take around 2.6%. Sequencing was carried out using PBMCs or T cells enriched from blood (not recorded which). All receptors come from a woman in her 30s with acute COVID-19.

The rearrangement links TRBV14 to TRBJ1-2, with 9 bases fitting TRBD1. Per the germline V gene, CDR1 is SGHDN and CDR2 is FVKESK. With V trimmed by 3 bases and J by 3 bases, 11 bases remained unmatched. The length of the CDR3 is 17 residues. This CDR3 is CASSHYQTGTGYYGYTF. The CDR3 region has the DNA TGTGCCAGCAGCCACTATCAGACCGGGACAGGGTACTATGGCTACACCTTC.

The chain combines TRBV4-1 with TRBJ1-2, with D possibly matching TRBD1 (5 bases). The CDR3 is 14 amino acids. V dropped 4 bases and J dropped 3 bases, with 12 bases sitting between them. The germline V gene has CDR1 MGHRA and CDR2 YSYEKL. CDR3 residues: CASSPRVEDYGYTF. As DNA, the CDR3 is TGCGCCAGCAGCCCCAGGGTCGAGGACTATGGCTACACCTTC.

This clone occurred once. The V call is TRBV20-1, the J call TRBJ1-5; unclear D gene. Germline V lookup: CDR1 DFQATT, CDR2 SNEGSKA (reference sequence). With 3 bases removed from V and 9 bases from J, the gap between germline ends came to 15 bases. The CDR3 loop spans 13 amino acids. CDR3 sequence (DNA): TGCAGTGCTAGTCGGGTCCTAAGTCTGCCCCAGCATTTT. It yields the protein CSASRVLSLPQHF.

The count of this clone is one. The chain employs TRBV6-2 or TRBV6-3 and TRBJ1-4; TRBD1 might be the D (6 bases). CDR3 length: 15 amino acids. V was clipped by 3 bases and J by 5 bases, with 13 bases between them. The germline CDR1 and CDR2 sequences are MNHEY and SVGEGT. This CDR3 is CASSYNAGANEKLFF. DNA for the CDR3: TGTGCCAGCAGTTATAACGCAGGGGCCAATGAAAAACTGTTTTTT.

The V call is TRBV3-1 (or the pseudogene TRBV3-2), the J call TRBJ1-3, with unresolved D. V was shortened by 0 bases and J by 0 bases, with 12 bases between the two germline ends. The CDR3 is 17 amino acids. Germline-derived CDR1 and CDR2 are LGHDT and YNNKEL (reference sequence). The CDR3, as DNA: TGTGCCAGCAGCCAAGACGGAGAGGGCCTCTCTGGAAACACCATATATTTT. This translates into CASSQDGEGLSGNTIYF.

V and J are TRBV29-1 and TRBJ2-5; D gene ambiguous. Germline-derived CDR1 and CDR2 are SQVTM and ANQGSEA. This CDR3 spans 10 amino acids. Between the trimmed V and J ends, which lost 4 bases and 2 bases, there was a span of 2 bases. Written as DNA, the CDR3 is TGCAGCGTTGCTCAAGAGACCCAGTACTTC. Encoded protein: CSVAQETQYF.

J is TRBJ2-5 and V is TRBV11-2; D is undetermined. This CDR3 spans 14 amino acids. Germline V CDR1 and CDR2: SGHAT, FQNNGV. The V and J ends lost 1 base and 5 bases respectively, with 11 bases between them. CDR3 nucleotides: TGTGCCAGCAGCTTAGGAGTGCCTACCGAGACCCAGTACTTC. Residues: CASSLGVPTETQYF.

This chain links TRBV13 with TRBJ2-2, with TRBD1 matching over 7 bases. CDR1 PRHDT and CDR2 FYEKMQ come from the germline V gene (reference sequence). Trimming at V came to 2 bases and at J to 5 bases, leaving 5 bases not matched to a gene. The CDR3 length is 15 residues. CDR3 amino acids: CASSLRARGTGELFF. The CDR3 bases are TGTGCCAGCAGCTTACGGGCCAGGGGGACCGGGGAGCTGTTTTTT.

CDR3 nucleotide sequence: TGTGCCAGCAGTGAAGCTAGCGGGGGGGCCAAAAACATTCAGTACTTC. It encodes CASSEASGGAKNIQYF. The V gene is TRBV6-1, the J gene TRBJ2-4; 10 bases are a match to TRBD2. V was pared by 0 bases and J by 1 base, with 0 bases of the junction left unmatched. The CDR3 runs to 16 residues. Germline V CDR1 and CDR2: MNHNS, SASEGT.

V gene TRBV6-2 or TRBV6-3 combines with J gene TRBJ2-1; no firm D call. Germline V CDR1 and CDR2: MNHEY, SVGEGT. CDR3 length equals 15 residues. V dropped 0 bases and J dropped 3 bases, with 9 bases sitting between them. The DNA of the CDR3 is TGTGCCAGCAGTTACTCGACGGGTGGCTACAATGAGCAGTTCTTC. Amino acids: CASSYSTGGYNEQFF.

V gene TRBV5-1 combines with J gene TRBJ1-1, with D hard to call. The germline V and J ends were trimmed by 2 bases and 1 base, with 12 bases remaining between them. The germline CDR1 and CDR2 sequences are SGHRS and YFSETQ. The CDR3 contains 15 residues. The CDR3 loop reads CASSFLTGGNTEAFF. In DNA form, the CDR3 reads TGCGCCAGCAGCTTTCTCACGGGTGGGAACACTGAAGCTTTCTTT.

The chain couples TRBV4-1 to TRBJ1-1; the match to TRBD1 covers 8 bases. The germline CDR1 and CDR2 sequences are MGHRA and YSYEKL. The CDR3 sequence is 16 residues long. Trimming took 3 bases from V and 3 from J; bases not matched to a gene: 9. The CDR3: CASSHPDREWDTEAFF. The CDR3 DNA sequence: TGCGCCAGCAGCCATCCGGACAGGGAATGGGACACTGAAGCTTTCTTT.

CDR3 sequence (DNA): TGTGCCAGCAGGCCTCTAGCGGGGGGCTCAGATACGCAGTATTTT. Translating it yields CASRPLAGGSDTQYF. This chain links TRBV7-9 with TRBJ2-3; TRBD2 agrees at 11 bases. The CDR3 totals 15 residues. CDR1 is SEHNR and CDR2 is FQNEAQ in the germline V gene (reference sequence). J gave up 4 bases and V 6 bases, and 6 bases lay outside the gene matches.

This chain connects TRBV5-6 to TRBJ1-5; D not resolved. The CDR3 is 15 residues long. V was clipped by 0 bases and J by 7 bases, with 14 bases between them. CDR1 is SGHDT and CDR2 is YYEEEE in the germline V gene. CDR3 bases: TGTGCCAGCAGCTTGGGACATTACGTTTCCCAGCCCCAGCATTTT. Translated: CASSLGHYVSQPQHF.

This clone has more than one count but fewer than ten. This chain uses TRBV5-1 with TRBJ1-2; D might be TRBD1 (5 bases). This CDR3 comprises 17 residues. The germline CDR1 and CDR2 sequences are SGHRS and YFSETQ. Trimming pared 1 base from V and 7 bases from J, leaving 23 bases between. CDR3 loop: CASSLNTGLTLLGGYTF. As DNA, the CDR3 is TGCGCCAGCAGCTTGAACACAGGACTAACACTTCTGGGTGGCTACACCTTC.

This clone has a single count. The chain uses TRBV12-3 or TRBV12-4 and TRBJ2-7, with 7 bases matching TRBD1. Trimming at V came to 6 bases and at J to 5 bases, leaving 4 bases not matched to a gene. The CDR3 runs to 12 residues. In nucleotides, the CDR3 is TGTGCCAGCAGCCTCACAGGGGACGAGCAGTACTTC. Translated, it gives CASSLTGDEQYF.

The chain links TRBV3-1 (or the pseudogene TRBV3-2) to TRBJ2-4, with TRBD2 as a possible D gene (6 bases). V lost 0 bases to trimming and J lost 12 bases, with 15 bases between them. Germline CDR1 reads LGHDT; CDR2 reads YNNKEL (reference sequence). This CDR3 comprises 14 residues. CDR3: CASSQDMGTQAQYF. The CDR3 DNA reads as TGTGCCAGCAGCCAAGATATGGGGACTCAGGCTCAGTACTTC.